This T cell receptor beta chain came from a study of cytomegalovirus exposure and HLA in healthy donors. The CDR3 covers 15 residues. V was pared by 1 base and J by 2 bases, with 11 bases between. The germline V gene encodes CDR1 SGHTA and CDR2 FQGNSA. The PCR used 60 Vbeta and 13 Jbeta primers. TCRdb's copy holds only in-frame clones and misses some; the assay was immunoSEQ multiplex PCR. The listing contains roughly 200,000 clones. The chain joins TRBV7-2 to TRBJ1-1, with TRBD1 as a possible D gene (5 bases). Specimen: PBMCs. The origin of this receptor is a man aged 25 to 45 in good health and CMV-seronegative. CDR3 protein: CASSLGGRANTEAFF. DNA for the CDR3: TGTGCCAGCAGCTTAGGTGGCAGGGCCAACACTGAAGCTTTCTTT.